The rows below give T cell receptor beta chains drawn from one sample of a study of cytomegalovirus exposure and HLA in healthy donors. Only in-frame clones appear in the TCRdb table, and some are missing; sequencing was by immunoSEQ multiplex PCR. The table has approximately 240,000 clones, roughly 91% seen once. Sequenced: PBMCs. The receptor set was obtained from a woman between 18 and 29 years old in good health and CMV-seronegative. Both conserved end residues are part of each CDR3. The order of the fields is V gene, clone size, CDR3 protein. Clone size is not always given. Where it is, it says once, few, many or a class for expanded clones.

TRBV6-5,-,CASSYSNRPNQPQHF
TRBV29-1,few,CSVELPGGQPYEQYF
TRBV7-2,-,CASSLVGGFYGYTF
TRBV9,-,CASNLGGTNEKLFF
TRBV4-1,-,CASSQEVGDRAGNAIYF
TRBV6-6,-,CASTQGQYRNYYGYTF
TRBV4-3,-,CASSQDTEETQYF
TRBV4-1,-,CASSQATGTTNEKLFF
TRBV7-6,-,CASSPGTSGSGEQFF
TRBV5-1,-,CASSLEPGTDARQETQYF
TRBV7-9,-,CSSRTDKRGSSKRYEQYF
TRBV29-1,-,CSVEARRDIAGNTIYF
TRBV4-1,-,CASSQDGTSGVLQYF
TRBV7-3,-,CASSLLVLSQITDTQYF
TRBV2,-,CASGRTGPGTGELFF
TRBV19,-,CASSILSTGGYQPQHF
TRBV9,once,CASSPQKREGGNEQFF
TRBV7-3,-,CASSLRPAGYYEQYF
TRBV4-2,-,CASSQENAGKTTDTQYF
TRBV27,once,CASSRMTGKATGELFF
TRBV11-2,-,CASSLGGTRYNEQFF
TRBV13,-,CASSSPRVLGDNEQFF
TRBV11-2,-,CASSIRDRGYEQYF